The T cell receptor beta chain described here comes from a study of early T cells in non-severe SARS-CoV-2 infection. Study-level background: Bulk RNA isolated from unsorted whole blood underwent sequencing; chains were not paired.

The CDR3 runs 12 residues. Deletions cut 0 bases from V and 4 bases from J, with 5 bases between. CDR1 is SGHDT and CDR2 is YYEEEE in the germline V gene. Individual cDNA molecules received unique molecular identifiers during library preparation. TCRdb ran MiXCR on the 5' RACE reads and lists one entry per CDR3 protein. The data contain around 84,000 distinct CDR3 sequences, 12% of them singletons. This clonotype was counted ten times or more. The TCR comes from an adult who was a healthcare worker with PCR-confirmed SARS-CoV-2 infection or an uninfected control (not recorded which). The genes are TRBV5-6 and TRBJ2-7; D perhaps matches TRBD2 (5 bases). The sequenced material came from whole blood. CDR3 residues: CASSLERYEQYF. The DNA of the CDR3 is TGTGCCAGCAGCTTGGAGCGGTACGAGCAGTACTTC.